This is a list of T cell receptor beta chains from one sample in a study of control samples from healthy donors and cancer patients. Assay: immunoSEQ multiplex PCR; the TCRdb copy retains only in-frame clones and omits some. The profile shows some 100,000 clones, 93% of them singletons. The sample consisted of blood. The receptor set was obtained from a man younger than 30 in good health. CDR3s include the opening cysteine and the closing phenylalanine or tryptophan. A D gene is named only where the DNA matches it firmly. Clone size, where shown, is once, few, many, or a class for clones that have expanded.

TRBV30,NA,TRBD1,TRBJ2-7,CACNRGPFLYEQYF,TGTGCCTGCAACAGGGGGCCGTTTCTATACGAGCAGTACTTC
TRBV6-5,once,NA,TRBJ1-1,CASSPRPRRDTEAFF,TGTGCCAGCAGTCCCCGGCCCCGTCGGGACACTGAAGCTTTCTTT
TRBV2,NA,TRBD1,TRBJ1-1,CASRSTGTGFPEAFF,TGTGCCAGCAGAAGCACCGGGACAGGATTCCCTGAAGCTTTCTTT
TRBV5-1,NA,NA,TRBJ2-3,CASSLWQGTFTLGTDTQYF,TGCGCCAGCAGCTTGTGGCAGGGTACATTCACTCTGGGCACAGATACGCAGTATTTT
TRBV5-6,few,NA,TRBJ2-2,CASSFSALRQLQNTGELFF,TGTGCCAGCAGCTTTTCAGCCCTCCGACAGTTACAGAACACCGGGGAGCTGTTTTTT
TRBV19,NA,TRBD1,TRBJ2-6,CASRSLDRARANVLTF,TGTGCCAGTAGGAGCCTCGACAGGGCTCGAGCCAACGTCCTGACTTTC
TRBV4-3,NA,TRBD2,TRBJ2-2,CASGPGTSVNTGELFF,TGCGCCAGCGGGCCTGGGACTAGCGTAAACACCGGGGAGCTGTTTTTT
TRBV29-1,NA,NA,TRBJ1-1,CSVVLTGLAFF,TGCAGCGTAGTGTTAACCGGACTGGCTTTCTTT
TRBV7-9,NA,TRBD1,TRBJ1-2,CASSTSQGGNGYTF,TGTGCCAGCAGCACCTCCCAGGGGGGGAATGGCTACACCTTC
TRBV9,NA,NA,TRBJ1-4,CASSPRQLANEKLFF,TGTGCCAGCAGCCCAAGACAACTAGCTAATGAAAAACTGTTTTTT
TRBV5-4,NA,NA,TRBJ2-1,CASSLDVSYNEQFF,TGTGCCAGCAGCTTGGATGTCTCCTACAATGAGCAGTTCTTC
TRBV11-2,NA,TRBD2,TRBJ2-7,CASSLGASGRAYEQYF,TGTGCCAGCAGCTTAGGGGCTAGCGGGAGGGCCTACGAGCAGTACTTC
TRBV6-5,NA,TRBD1,TRBJ1-1,CASSLTGSTEAFF,TGTGCCAGCAGTCTGACAGGGAGCACTGAAGCTTTCTTT
TRBV2,NA,NA,TRBJ2-7,CASSYRVDGGYEQYF,TGTGCCAGCAGCTACCGCGTAGACGGAGGCTACGAGCAGTACTTC
TRBV27,NA,TRBD1,TRBJ2-5,CASGNRGQWETQYF,TGTGCCAGCGGAAACAGGGGGCAATGGGAGACCCAGTACTTC
TRBV7-9,NA,TRBD2,TRBJ2-2,CASSPSGRATGELFF,TGTGCCAGCAGCCCGAGCGGGAGGGCCACCGGGGAGCTGTTTTTT
TRBV27,NA,NA,TRBJ1-5,CASSPERWQPQHF,TGTGCCAGCAGTCCCGAACGGTGGCAGCCCCAGCATTTT
TRBV6-6,NA,NA,TRBJ2-1,CASTGREVDEQFF,TGTGCCAGCACCGGCAGGGAAGTGGATGAGCAGTTCTTC
TRBV7-2,NA,NA,TRBJ2-3,CASSPRGSTDTQYF,TGTGCCAGCAGCCCTCGGGGTAGCACAGATACGCAGTATTTT
TRBV5-4,NA,TRBD1,TRBJ2-7,CASSLIGGRVYEQYF,TGTGCCAGCAGCTTGATAGGGGGCAGGGTTTACGAGCAGTACTTC
TRBV19,once,TRBD1,TRBJ1-3,CATAKITGGGNTIYF,TGTGCCACCGCAAAGATAACAGGGGGCGGAAACACCATATATTTT
TRBV4-1,NA,NA,TRBJ1-1,CASSLVGDRAEAFF,TGCGCCAGCAGCCTAGTAGGGGATAGGGCTGAAGCTTTCTTT
TRBV30,NA,TRBD2,TRBJ2-1,CAWSGSERDYEIYNEQFF,TGTGCCTGGAGTGGATCCGAGCGGGACTACGAAATTTACAATGAGCAGTTCTTC
TRBV6-5,once,NA,TRBJ1-1,CASSSAEEAFF,TGTGCCAGCAGTTCCGCGGAGGAAGCTTTCTTT
TRBV19,once,NA,TRBJ1-1,CASSVQFRGIREGTEAFF,TGTGCCAGTAGTGTCCAATTTAGGGGAATCCGTGAGGGCACTGAAGCTTTCTTT
TRBV9,NA,NA,TRBJ2-2,CASSVGLGGENTGELFF,TGTGCCAGCAGCGTAGGTTTGGGCGGGGAGAACACCGGGGAGCTGTTTTTT
TRBV7-8,NA,TRBD1,TRBJ1-2,CASSPGLGQTNGYTF,TGTGCCAGCAGCCCCGGCCTGGGACAGACTAATGGCTACACCTTC
TRBV12-1,NA,NA,TRBJ1-6,CASSFALIMMNRWTAESPLHF,TGTGCCAGCAGCTTTGCTCTCATTATGATGAACCGATGGACAGCGGAGTCACCCCTCCACTTT
TRBV7-6,NA,NA,TRBJ1-1,CASSLGEATEAFF,TGTGCCAGCAGCTTAGGGGAGGCTACTGAAGCTTTCTTT
TRBV7-8,NA,NA,TRBJ1-5,CASSLKQGPQHF,TGTGCCAGCAGCTTAAAGCAGGGGCCCCAGCATTTT
TRBV5-4,NA,NA,TRBJ1-1,CASSLESMNTEAFF,TGTGCCAGCAGCTTGGAGAGCATGAACACTGAAGCTTTCTTT
TRBV29-1,NA,NA,TRBJ1-1,CSVVDTGNTEAFF,TGCAGCGTAGTCGACACAGGGAACACTGAAGCTTTCTTT
TRBV5-1,NA,TRBD1,TRBJ1-1,CASSFDRGWGTEAFF,TGCGCCAGCAGCTTCGACAGGGGATGGGGCACTGAAGCTTTCTTT
TRBV5-4,few,NA,TRBJ2-5,CASSSPGLEETQYF,TGTGCCAGCAGCTCCCCGGGACTCGAAGAGACCCAGTACTTC
TRBV24-1,once,TRBD1,TRBJ2-5,CASGQDCETQYF,TGTGCCTCCGGACAGGATTGTGAGACCCAGTACTTC
TRBV6-2/TRBV6-3,once,NA,TRBJ2-5,CASSYPAGTQETQYF,TGTGCCAGCAGTTACCCAGCAGGGACCCAAGAGACCCAGTACTTC
TRBV6-5,NA,NA,TRBJ1-5,CASSYDSNQPQHF,TGTGCCAGCAGTTACGATAGCAATCAGCCCCAGCATTTT
TRBV11-2,NA,NA,TRBJ1-2,CASSLDVQGRSNGYTF,TGTGCCAGCAGCTTAGACGTTCAGGGACGGTCGAATGGCTACACCTTC
TRBV7-8,NA,NA,TRBJ1-1,CASSLGAHTEAFF,TGTGCCAGCAGCTTAGGGGCCCACACTGAAGCTTTCTTT
TRBV7-8,NA,TRBD1,TRBJ1-2,CASSLALGQVHGYTF,TGTGCCAGCAGCTTAGCTCTAGGACAGGTCCATGGCTACACCTTC
TRBV30,NA,NA,TRBJ1-1,CAWGWRGVGTEAFF,TGTGCCTGGGGGTGGAGAGGGGTCGGCACTGAAGCTTTCTTT
TRBV7-2,NA,NA,TRBJ1-2,CASSPTTGLNYGYTF,TGTGCCAGCAGCCCTACTACGGGGTTAAACTATGGCTACACCTTC
TRBV19,NA,NA,TRBJ1-1,CATRQWENTEAFF,TGTGCCACACGACAGTGGGAGAACACTGAAGCTTTCTTT
TRBV10-3,medium-sized,NA,TRBJ1-5,CAISEGYSNQPQHF,TGTGCCATCAGTGAGGGATATAGCAATCAGCCCCAGCATTTT
TRBV5-1,NA,NA,TRBJ2-3,CASSLRRGADTQYF,TGCGCCAGCAGCTTGCGGAGGGGTGCAGATACGCAGTATTTT